The T cell receptor beta chain under discussion was sequenced for a study of T cells after yellow fever vaccination. Study as a whole: Where fractions had low cell numbers, libraries were prepared from them with the SMART-Seq v4 Ultra Low Input RNA kit.

With 3 bases removed from V and 5 bases from J, the gap between germline ends came to 27 bases. From germline, CDR1 is SQVTM and CDR2 ANQGSEA. The CDR3 sequence is 18 residues long. Study-wide points: The secondary response was weaker but peaked faster, day 5 versus 15. Booster sampling recovered most clones from primary vaccination (96% CD4, around 88% CD8).

Template switching by 5'RACE produced TCR cDNA, adding a universal primer site and UMIs. Via MiXCR, TCRdb re-called the 5' RACE reads, giving one row per CDR3 protein. The sample includes under 400,000 distinct CDR3 sequences, 11% of them seen just once. The table lists this clonotype with a few counts. Its specificity is not known. The chain is built from TRBV29-1 and TRBJ2-3; no definite D call. Source: PBMCs, taken on the day of the first yellow fever vaccination. This clonotype was sampled from a man between 18 and 35 years old who received the YFV17D yellow fever vaccine. The CDR3 here is CSVDRAGLVSRGVDTQYF. The CDR3 DNA reads as TGCAGCGTTGATAGGGCAGGTCTCGTATCTCGTGGGGTAGATACGCAGTATTTT.